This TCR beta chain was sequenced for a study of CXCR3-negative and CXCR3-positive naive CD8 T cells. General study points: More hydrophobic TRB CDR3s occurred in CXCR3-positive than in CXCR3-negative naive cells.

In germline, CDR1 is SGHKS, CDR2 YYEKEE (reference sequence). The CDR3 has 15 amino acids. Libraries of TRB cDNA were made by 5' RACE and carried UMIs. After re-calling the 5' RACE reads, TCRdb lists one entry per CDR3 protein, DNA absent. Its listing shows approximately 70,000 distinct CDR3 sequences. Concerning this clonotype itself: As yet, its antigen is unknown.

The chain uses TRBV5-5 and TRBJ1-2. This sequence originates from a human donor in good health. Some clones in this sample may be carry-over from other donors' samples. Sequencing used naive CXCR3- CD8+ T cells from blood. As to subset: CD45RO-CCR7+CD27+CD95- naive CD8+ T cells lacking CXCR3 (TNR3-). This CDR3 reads CASSSPGAGFYGYTF.